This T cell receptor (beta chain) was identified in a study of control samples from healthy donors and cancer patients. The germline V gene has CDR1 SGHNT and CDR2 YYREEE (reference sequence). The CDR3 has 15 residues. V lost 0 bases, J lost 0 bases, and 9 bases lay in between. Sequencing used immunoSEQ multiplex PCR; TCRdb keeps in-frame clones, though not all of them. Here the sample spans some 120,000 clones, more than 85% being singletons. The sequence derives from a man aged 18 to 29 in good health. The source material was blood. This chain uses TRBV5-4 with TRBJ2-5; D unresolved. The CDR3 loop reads CASSLAGFNQETQYF. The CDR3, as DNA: TGTGCCAGCAGCTTGGCAGGTTTTAACCAAGAGACCCAGTACTTC.